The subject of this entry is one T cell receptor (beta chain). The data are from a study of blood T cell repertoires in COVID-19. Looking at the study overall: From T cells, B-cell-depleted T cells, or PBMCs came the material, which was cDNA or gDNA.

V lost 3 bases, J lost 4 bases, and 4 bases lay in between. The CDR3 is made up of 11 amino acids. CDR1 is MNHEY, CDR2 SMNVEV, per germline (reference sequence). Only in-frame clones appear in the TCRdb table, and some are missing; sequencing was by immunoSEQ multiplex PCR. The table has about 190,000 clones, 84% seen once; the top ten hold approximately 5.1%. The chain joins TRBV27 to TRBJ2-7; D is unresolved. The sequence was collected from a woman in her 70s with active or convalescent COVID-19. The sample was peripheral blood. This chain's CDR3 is CASSFPYEQYF. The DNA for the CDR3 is TGTGCCAGCAGTTTCCCTTACGAGCAGTACTTC.